The rows below give T cell receptor beta chains drawn from one sample of a study of blood T cell repertoires in COVID-19. Libraries were prepared by immunoSEQ multiplex PCR; TCRdb keeps only in-frame clonotypes and omits some of them. The sample has about 310,000 clones; 87% are singletons. The specimen was peripheral blood. These receptors were obtained from a woman aged 50 to 65 who had recovered from COVID-19. CDR3s include the opening cysteine and the closing phenylalanine or tryptophan. Fields, in order: V gene, D gene, CDR3 length, J gene, clone size, CDR3 DNA, CDR3 protein. The D gene is left open where the match is weak. Rows give clone size only sometimes, using once, few, many, or a class for an expanded clone.

v_call: TRBV5-4
d_call: TRBD1
cdr3_length: 15
j_call: TRBJ2-7
clone_size: once
cdr3_nt: TGTGCCAGCAGCCGCCGGGACAGGAGGAATCACGAGCAGTACTTC
cdr3_aa: CASSRRDRRNHEQYF

v_call: TRBV5-6
d_call: TRBD2
cdr3_length: 18
j_call: TRBJ2-1
clone_size: NA
cdr3_nt: TGTGCCAGCAGCTTGGGTTCATGGGGCAGCGGGGGTATTCGTGAGCAGTTCTTC
cdr3_aa: CASSLGSWGSGGIREQFF

v_call: TRBV7-8
d_call: TRBD1
cdr3_length: 16
j_call: TRBJ2-7
clone_size: NA
cdr3_nt: TGTGCCAGCAGCTCGTACCGGGACAGGGTAACCTACGAGCAGTACTTC
cdr3_aa: CASSSYRDRVTYEQYF

v_call: TRBV30
d_call: NA
cdr3_length: 14
j_call: TRBJ1-5
clone_size: NA
cdr3_nt: TGTGCCTGGAGTGTGGGAGTCCTCAATCAGCCCCAGCATTTT
cdr3_aa: CAWSVGVLNQPQHF

v_call: TRBV24-1
d_call: TRBD2
cdr3_length: 16
j_call: TRBJ2-1
clone_size: NA
cdr3_nt: TGTGCCACCAGTGACCCGGGACTAGCCGGCTACAATGAGCAGTTCTTC
cdr3_aa: CATSDPGLAGYNEQFF

v_call: TRBV2
d_call: NA
cdr3_length: 15
j_call: TRBJ1-1
clone_size: NA
cdr3_nt: TGTGCCAGCAGTGAATACGGGGGAGGGAACACTGAAGCTTTCTTT
cdr3_aa: CASSEYGGGNTEAFF

v_call: TRBV5-1
d_call: TRBD2
cdr3_length: 18
j_call: TRBJ2-1
clone_size: NA
cdr3_nt: TGCGCCAGCAGCCCCCGTGGGCTAGCGGGAGAACGGGGCAATGAGCAGTTCTTC
cdr3_aa: CASSPRGLAGERGNEQFF

v_call: TRBV6-1
d_call: TRBD1
cdr3_length: 16
j_call: TRBJ1-5
clone_size: once
cdr3_nt: TGTGCCAGCAGTGAAGCGAACAGGGGAAGGAATCAGCCCCAGCATTTT
cdr3_aa: CASSEANRGRNQPQHF

v_call: TRBV11-2
d_call: TRBD2
cdr3_length: 15
j_call: TRBJ2-7
clone_size: NA
cdr3_nt: TGTGCCAGCAGCACAACCGGGACTAGGTGGTACGAGCAGTACTTC
cdr3_aa: CASSTTGTRWYEQYF

v_call: TRBV29-1
d_call: NA
cdr3_length: 12
j_call: TRBJ2-7
clone_size: NA
cdr3_nt: TGCAGCGTTGCGGGACAAGACTACGAGCAGTACTTC
cdr3_aa: CSVAGQDYEQYF

v_call: TRBV29-1
d_call: NA
cdr3_length: 14
j_call: TRBJ2-7
clone_size: NA
cdr3_nt: TGCAGCGTTGTACAAGGGGGAAGAGTTTACGAGCAGTACTTC
cdr3_aa: CSVVQGGRVYEQYF

v_call: TRBV24-1
d_call: NA
cdr3_length: 13
j_call: TRBJ2-5
clone_size: NA
cdr3_nt: TGTGCCACCAGTGACGGGGTAGGAAAGACCCAGTACTTC
cdr3_aa: CATSDGVGKTQYF

v_call: TRBV3-1/TRBV3-2
d_call: NA
cdr3_length: 14
j_call: TRBJ1-5
clone_size: few
cdr3_nt: TGTGCCAGCAGCCAAGGTAATAGCAATCAGCCCCAGCATTTT
cdr3_aa: CASSQGNSNQPQHF

v_call: TRBV7-2
d_call: TRBD1
cdr3_length: 14
j_call: TRBJ1-1
clone_size: once
cdr3_nt: TGTGCCAGCGCCCCCGGCAGGGGGATCACTGAAGCTTTCTTT
cdr3_aa: CASAPGRGITEAFF

v_call: TRBV18
d_call: NA
cdr3_length: 13
j_call: TRBJ2-1
clone_size: NA
cdr3_nt: TGTGCCAGCTCACCACCGATGGGGCGGGAACAGTTCTTC
cdr3_aa: CASSPPMGREQFF

v_call: TRBV4-1
d_call: TRBD1
cdr3_length: 15
j_call: TRBJ1-4
clone_size: NA
cdr3_nt: TGCGCCAGCAGCCAAGATGGACAGGGCGACGTGAAACTGTTTTTT
cdr3_aa: CASSQDGQGDVKLFF

v_call: TRBV6-5
d_call: NA
cdr3_length: 13
j_call: TRBJ1-1
clone_size: NA
cdr3_nt: TGTGCCAGCATCTTGCAGGCGAACGCTGAAGCTTTCTTT
cdr3_aa: CASILQANAEAFF

v_call: TRBV28
d_call: NA
cdr3_length: 15
j_call: TRBJ2-1
clone_size: NA
cdr3_nt: TGTGCCAGCAGTTTTCCGGGTAACTCCTACAATGAGCAGTTCTTC
cdr3_aa: CASSFPGNSYNEQFF

v_call: TRBV29-1
d_call: TRBD2
cdr3_length: 14
j_call: TRBJ2-1
clone_size: NA
cdr3_nt: TGCAGCGTTGATCTCGGGGGGTTGGGAGGTGAGCAGTTCTTC
cdr3_aa: CSVDLGGLGGEQFF

v_call: TRBV12-3/TRBV12-4
d_call: NA
cdr3_length: 13
j_call: TRBJ2-3
clone_size: once
cdr3_nt: TGTGCCAGCATTAAGCTTAGCACAGATACGCAGTATTTT
cdr3_aa: CASIKLSTDTQYF

v_call: TRBV6-5
d_call: NA
cdr3_length: 13
j_call: TRBJ2-2
clone_size: once
cdr3_nt: TGTGCCACGGGAGCGGGTTACACCGGGGAGCTGTTTTTT
cdr3_aa: CATGAGYTGELFF

v_call: TRBV6-5
d_call: NA
cdr3_length: 14
j_call: TRBJ1-5
clone_size: NA
cdr3_nt: TGTGCCAGCAGTTACGCCGAGAGCAATCAGCCCCAGCATTTT
cdr3_aa: CASSYAESNQPQHF

v_call: TRBV24-1
d_call: NA
cdr3_length: 12
j_call: TRBJ2-5
clone_size: NA
cdr3_nt: TGTGCCACCAGTGATTGGGGCGAGACCCAGTACTTC
cdr3_aa: CATSDWGETQYF

v_call: TRBV2
d_call: TRBD1
cdr3_length: 15
j_call: TRBJ2-5
clone_size: NA
cdr3_nt: TGTGCCAGCAGTTTGGGACAGGTCAACTTAGAGACCCAGTACTTC
cdr3_aa: CASSLGQVNLETQYF

v_call: TRBV6-4
d_call: TRBD1
cdr3_length: 13
j_call: TRBJ2-3
clone_size: NA
cdr3_nt: TGTGCCAGCAGTGGTGACAGGGGAGATACGCAGTATTTT
cdr3_aa: CASSGDRGDTQYF

v_call: TRBV2
d_call: NA
cdr3_length: 12
j_call: TRBJ2-5
clone_size: NA
cdr3_nt: TGTGCCAGCAGGTGGGCACGGGAGACCCAGTACTTC
cdr3_aa: CASRWARETQYF

v_call: TRBV9
d_call: NA
cdr3_length: 16
j_call: TRBJ2-5
clone_size: NA
cdr3_nt: TGTGCCAGCAGCGTAGCCCCGTCGCCTAGACAAGAGACCCAGTACTTC
cdr3_aa: CASSVAPSPRQETQYF

v_call: TRBV13
d_call: NA
cdr3_length: 16
j_call: TRBJ2-3
clone_size: NA
cdr3_nt: TGTGCCAGCAGCTTGGAGCCAGCGGAAGGCACAGATACGCAGTATTTT
cdr3_aa: CASSLEPAEGTDTQYF

v_call: TRBV9
d_call: NA
cdr3_length: 14
j_call: TRBJ1-1
clone_size: NA
cdr3_nt: TGTGCCAGCAGCGCCCCGGGACAATACACTGAAGCTTTCTTT
cdr3_aa: CASSAPGQYTEAFF

v_call: TRBV27
d_call: TRBD2
cdr3_length: 15
j_call: TRBJ2-7
clone_size: NA
cdr3_nt: TGTGCCAGCAGTCCGCAGCGGGGGGCCGTTTACGAGCAGTACTTC
cdr3_aa: CASSPQRGAVYEQYF

v_call: TRBV3-1/TRBV3-2
d_call: NA
cdr3_length: 12
j_call: TRBJ2-1
clone_size: NA
cdr3_nt: TGTGCCAGCAGCCTGACATACAATGAGCAGTTCTTC
cdr3_aa: CASSLTYNEQFF

v_call: TRBV29-1
d_call: TRBD2
cdr3_length: 14
j_call: TRBJ2-2
clone_size: NA
cdr3_nt: TGCAGCGTTGATCGCGGGGGGGCCACCGGGGAGCTGTTTTTT
cdr3_aa: CSVDRGGATGELFF

v_call: TRBV12-5
d_call: TRBD2
cdr3_length: 13
j_call: TRBJ2-3
clone_size: NA
cdr3_nt: TGTGCTAGCCGACTAGCGGGCACAGATACGCAGTATTTT
cdr3_aa: CASRLAGTDTQYF

v_call: TRBV18
d_call: NA
cdr3_length: 14
j_call: TRBJ1-1
clone_size: NA
cdr3_nt: TGTGCCAGCTCACTCTCCCCTGCGGGCACTGAAGCTTTCTTT
cdr3_aa: CASSLSPAGTEAFF

v_call: TRBV15
d_call: TRBD2
cdr3_length: 16
j_call: TRBJ2-5
clone_size: NA
cdr3_nt: TGTGCCACCAGCAGAGGTCTAGCGGGAGTTGCAGAGACCCAGTACTTC
cdr3_aa: CATSRGLAGVAETQYF

v_call: TRBV15
d_call: NA
cdr3_length: 16
j_call: TRBJ2-6
clone_size: NA
cdr3_nt: TGTGCCACCAGCAGAAGTACAGGGTCTGGGGCCAACGTCCTGACTTTC
cdr3_aa: CATSRSTGSGANVLTF

v_call: TRBV19
d_call: NA
cdr3_length: 14
j_call: TRBJ1-3
clone_size: NA
cdr3_nt: TGTGCCAGTGGAGCGACAGGCTCTGGAAACACCATATATTTT
cdr3_aa: CASGATGSGNTIYF

v_call: TRBV6-2/TRBV6-3
d_call: TRBD1
cdr3_length: 17
j_call: TRBJ1-6
clone_size: few
cdr3_nt: TGTGCCAGCAGCCGGAGGGGACAGGGAAGGAATAATTCACCCCTCCACTTT
cdr3_aa: CASSRRGQGRNNSPLHF

v_call: TRBV7-6
d_call: TRBD2
cdr3_length: 14
j_call: TRBJ2-1
clone_size: few
cdr3_nt: TGTGCCAGCAGCCCCCGTACTTACGGGGGGGAGCAGTTCTTC
cdr3_aa: CASSPRTYGGEQFF

v_call: TRBV18
d_call: TRBD2
cdr3_length: 14
j_call: TRBJ2-3
clone_size: NA
cdr3_nt: TGTGCCAGCTCTGGGACTAGCGGAGGAGATACGCAGTATTTT
cdr3_aa: CASSGTSGGDTQYF

v_call: TRBV19
d_call: NA
cdr3_length: 13
j_call: TRBJ1-1
clone_size: NA
cdr3_nt: TGTGCCAGTAGTATAGGTTCAAACACTGAAGCTTTCTTT
cdr3_aa: CASSIGSNTEAFF